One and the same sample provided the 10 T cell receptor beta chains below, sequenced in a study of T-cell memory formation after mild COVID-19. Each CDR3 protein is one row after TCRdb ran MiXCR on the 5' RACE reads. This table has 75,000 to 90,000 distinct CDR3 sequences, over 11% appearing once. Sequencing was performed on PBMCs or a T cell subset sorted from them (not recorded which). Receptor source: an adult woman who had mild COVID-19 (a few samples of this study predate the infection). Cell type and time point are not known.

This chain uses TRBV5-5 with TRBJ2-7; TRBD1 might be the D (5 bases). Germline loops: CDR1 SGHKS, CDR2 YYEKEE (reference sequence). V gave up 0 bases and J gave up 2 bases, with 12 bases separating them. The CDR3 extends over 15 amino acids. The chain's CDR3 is CASSLDTGRAYEQYF. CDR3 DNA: TGTGCCAGCAGCTTGGATACAGGCCGAGCCTACGAGCAGTACTTC. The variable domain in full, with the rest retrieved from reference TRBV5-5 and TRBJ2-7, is DAGVTQSPTHLIKTRGQQVTLRCSPISGHKSVSWYQQVLGQGPQFIFQYYEKEERGRGNFPDRFSARQFPNYSSELNVNALLLGDSALYLCASSLDTGRAYEQYFGPGTRLTVT.

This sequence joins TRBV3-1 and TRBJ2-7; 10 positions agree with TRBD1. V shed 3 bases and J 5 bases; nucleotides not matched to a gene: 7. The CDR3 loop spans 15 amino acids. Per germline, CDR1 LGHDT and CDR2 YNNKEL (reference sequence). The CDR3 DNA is TGTGCCAGCAGCCACGTTGGGACAGGGGCCAACGAGCAGTACTTC. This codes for CASSHVGTGANEQYF.

The CDR3: CASSLATSGRNTDTQYF. The CDR3 coding sequence is TGTGCCAGCAGCTTAGCCACTAGCGGGAGAAATACAGATACGCAGTATTTT. This chain uses TRBV7-2 with TRBJ2-3, with 11 bases identical to TRBD2. The ends lost 0 bases at V and 3 bases at J; junction bases unmatched: 5. This CDR3 is 17 amino acids long. Germline V gene sequence: CDR1 SGHTA, CDR2 FQGNSA.

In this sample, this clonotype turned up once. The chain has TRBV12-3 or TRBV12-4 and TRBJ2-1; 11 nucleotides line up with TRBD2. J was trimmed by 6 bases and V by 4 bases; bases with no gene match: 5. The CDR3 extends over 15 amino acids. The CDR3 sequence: CASSSLAGEVNEQFF. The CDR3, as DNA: TGTGCCAGCAGTTCACTAGCGGGAGAAGTCAATGAGCAGTTCTTC.

The CDR3 is CASSLATAGNGYTF. The CDR3 DNA reads TGTGCCAGCAGCTTAGCTACGGCCGGGAATGGCTACACCTTC. This sequence joins TRBV7-9 and TRBJ1-2; D remains unclear. Deletions cut 0 bases from V and 6 bases from J, with 11 bases between. CDR1 SEHNR and CDR2 FQNEAQ come from the germline V gene (reference sequence). The CDR3 has 14 amino acids. The full variable domain, completed using reference TRBV7-9 and TRBJ1-2, is DTGVSQNPRHKITKRGQNVTFRCDPISEHNRLYWYRQTLGQGPEFLTYFQNEAQLEKSRLLSDRFSAERPKGSFSTLEIQRTEQGDSAMYLCASSLATAGNGYTFGSGTRLTVV.

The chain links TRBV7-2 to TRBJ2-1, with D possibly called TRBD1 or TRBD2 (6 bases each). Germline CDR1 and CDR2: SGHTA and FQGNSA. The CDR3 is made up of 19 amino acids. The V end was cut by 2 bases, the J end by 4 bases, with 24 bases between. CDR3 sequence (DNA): TGTGCCAGCAGCTTAAGGGGGGACAACCCTAACCTTTTGTACAATGAGCAGTTCTTC. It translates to CASSLRGDNPNLLYNEQFF.

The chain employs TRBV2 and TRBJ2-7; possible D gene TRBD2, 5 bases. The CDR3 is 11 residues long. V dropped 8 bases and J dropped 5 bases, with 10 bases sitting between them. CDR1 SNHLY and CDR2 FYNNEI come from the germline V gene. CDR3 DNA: TGTGCCAGCGGAGGTTACAACGAGCAGTACTTC. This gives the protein CASGGYNEQYF.

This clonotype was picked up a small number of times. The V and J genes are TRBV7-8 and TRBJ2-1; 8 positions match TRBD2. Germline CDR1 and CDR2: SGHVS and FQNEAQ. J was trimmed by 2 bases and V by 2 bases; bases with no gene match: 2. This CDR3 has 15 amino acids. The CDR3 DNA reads TGTGCCAGCAGCTTACCAGCGGGAGCCTACAATGAGCAGTTCTTC. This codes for CASSLPAGAYNEQFF.

CDR3 sequence reads: CASSQEWASGATNTGELFF. CDR3 DNA: TGTGCCAGCAGCCAAGAGTGGGCTAGCGGGGCCACGAACACCGGGGAGCTGTTTTTT. V usage is TRBV3-1 and J usage is TRBJ2-2; TRBD2 matches 9 bases. The CDR3 runs to 19 residues. Germline V gives CDR1 LGHDT, CDR2 YNNKEL (reference sequence). V was clipped by 0 bases and J by 0 bases; unmatched bases: 8.

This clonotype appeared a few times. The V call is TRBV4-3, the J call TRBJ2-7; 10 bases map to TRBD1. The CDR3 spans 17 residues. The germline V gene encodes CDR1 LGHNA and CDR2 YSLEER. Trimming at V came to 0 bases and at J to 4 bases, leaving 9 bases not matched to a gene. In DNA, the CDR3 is TGCGCCAGCAGCCAAGAGGGTGAGACAGGGGGCTTTTACGAGCAGTACTTC. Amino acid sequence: CASSQEGETGGFYEQYF.